This TCR beta chain was profiled in a study of T cell repertoires in cytomegalovirus infection. TCRdb ran MiXCR on the reads and lists one entry per CDR3 protein. The sample comprises approximately 25,000 distinct CDR3 sequences, over 15% of which are singletons, and roughly 80% rests with the top ten. Per the germline V gene, CDR1 is SGHTA and CDR2 is FQGNSA. CDR3 length: 14 residues. Trimming stripped 0 bases from V and 1 base from J, with 5 bases between. By share of the sample, this clonotype is medium-sized. The antigen is not known. The sequence was obtained from a human donor in good health (CMV status not recorded). Some clones in this sample may be carry-over from other donors' samples. The starting material was CD8+ T cells from cultured PBMCs, obtained from culture after CMV antigen stimulation. This chain joins TRBV7-2 and TRBJ2-3; D is unresolved. The CDR3 bases are TGTGCCAGCAGCTTAGCCCATGGCACAGATACGCAGTATTTT. This encodes CASSLAHGTDTQYF.